The rows below give T cell receptor beta chains drawn from one sample of a study of T-cell memory formation after mild COVID-19. One entry per CDR3 protein results from TCRdb running MiXCR on the 5' RACE reads. Here the sample spans approximately 300,000 distinct CDR3 sequences, roughly 8.2% being singletons. Sequencing was carried out using PBMCs or a T cell subset sorted from them (not recorded which). These receptors came from a young man who had mild COVID-19 (a few samples of this study predate the infection). Cell type and time point are not known. Both conserved end residues are part of each CDR3. The D gene is left open where the match is weak. Size is omitted from some rows. Given values are once, few, many or a class for expanded clones.

j_gene	d_gene	abundance	v_gene	CDR3nt	CDR3aa
TRBJ2-4	.	.	TRBV6-2/TRBV6-3	TGTGCCAGCAGTTACTTGGGATCCTACGCCAAAAACATTCAGTACTTC	CASSYLGSYAKNIQYF
TRBJ2-1	TRBD2	.	TRBV18	TGTGCCAGCTCACCACCGGGAGGGGATGAGCAGTTCTTC	CASSPPGGDEQFF
TRBJ2-1	.	.	TRBV7-9	TGTGCCAGCAGCTTAGGAGCCGTCAAAGGGAATGAGCAGTTCTTC	CASSLGAVKGNEQFF
TRBJ1-2	.	.	TRBV11-2	TGTGCCAGCAGCTTAGATGGATTGGTGGGGCCTGGCTACACCTTC	CASSLDGLVGPGYTF
TRBJ1-2	TRBD1	few	TRBV4-3	TGCGCCAGCAGCCCTATATTACAGGGGAACTATGGCTACACCTTC	CASSPILQGNYGYTF
TRBJ1-1	TRBD1	.	TRBV5-1	TGCGCCAGCAGGGACGACAGGGGCTTCACTGAAGCTTTCTTT	CASRDDRGFTEAFF
TRBJ2-3	TRBD2	few	TRBV5-1	TGCGCCAGCAGCTTATGGGGAGGGGATACGCAGTATTTT	CASSLWGGDTQYF
TRBJ1-3	.	.	TRBV6-5	TGTGCCAGCAGTCTAGGGACGTCCGGAAACACCATATATTTT	CASSLGTSGNTIYF
TRBJ2-3	.	.	TRBV24-1	TGTGCCACCAGTGGGGTAGGGTCAACAGATACGCAGTATTTT	CATSGVGSTDTQYF
TRBJ2-3	.	few	TRBV24-1	TGTGCCACTGAAGACACAGATACGCAGTATTTT	CATEDTDTQYF
TRBJ2-1	.	few	TRBV29-1	TGCAGCGTTGGATCCTATGAGCAGTTCTTC	CSVGSYEQFF